Detailed here is one TCR beta chain. In the authors' methods: Reference gene primer amplification in the assay estimated nucleated cell counts. The assay was immunoSEQ multiplex PCR, and TCRdb's table has in-frame clones only and misses some. The V and J calls and clone size are taken from that table; D and trimming were inferred from the DNA. The data hold 100,000 or so clones, with about 72% observed a single time. This sample was included in a study of blood T cell repertoires in COVID-19. Turning to the study itself: Acute-phase and convalescent COVID-19 samples originated in the United States, Italy and Spain. PBMCs, B-cell-depleted T cells, or T cells provided the cDNA or gDNA that made up the material.

This sequence was found in a man aged 55-75 years with active or convalescent COVID-19. Sequenced input: peripheral blood.

CDR3 in DNA: TGTGCCAGCAGCCACAGGGAATCGGGGTTCAATGAGCAGTTCTTC. Its translation is CASSHRESGFNEQFF. The V and J genes are TRBV2 and TRBJ2-1; D is possibly TRBD1 (6 bases). This CDR3 comprises 15 residues. V gave up 6 bases and J gave up 6 bases, with 18 bases separating them. The germline V gene encodes CDR1 SNHLY and CDR2 FYNNEI.